These T cell receptor delta chains were read from a single sample in a study of human gamma delta and Vdelta1 T cells. Antigens for these TCRs are unknown. TCRdb fed the PCR reads into CATT to redo clone calling. This table holds fewer than 15,000 delta-chain clones, about half found once. The sequenced sample consisted of Vdelta1 gamma-delta T cells from blood grown in culture (DOT cells). The receptor set was obtained from a human donor in good health. CDR3s include the opening cysteine and the closing phenylalanine or tryptophan. D genes are given only for firm matches. Rows give clone size only sometimes, using once, few, many, or a class for an expanded clone.

D gene: TRDD3
clone size: NA
V gene: TRDV1
J gene: TRDJ1
CDR3 protein: CALGEPSSWLGSNGGLGATDKLIF
CDR3 DNA: TGTGCTCTTGGGGAACCGAGTTCCTGGCTGGGTTCGAATGGGGGACTCGGGGCCACCGATAAACTCATCTTT

D gene: TRDD3
clone size: NA
V gene: TRDV1
J gene: TRDJ4
CDR3 protein: CALGELWATGGYVSPLIF
CDR3 DNA: TGTGCTCTTGGGGAACTCTGGGCGACTGGGGGATATGTGTCCCCCCTGATCTTT

D gene: NA
clone size: NA
V gene: TRDV1
J gene: TRDJ1
CDR3 protein: CALGELNSGYTDKLIF
CDR3 DNA: TGTGCTCTTGGGGAACTTAACTCGGGGTACACCGATAAACTCATCTTT

D gene: NA
clone size: NA
V gene: TRDV1
J gene: TRDJ1
CDR3 protein: CALGEYNLSYTDKLIF
CDR3 DNA: TGTGCTCTTGGGGAATACAACCTGTCGTACACCGATAAACTCATCTTT

D gene: TRDD3
clone size: NA
V gene: TRDV1
J gene: TRDJ1
CDR3 protein: CALGAQTGLPHYWGIGFTDKLIF
CDR3 DNA: TGTGCTCTTGGGGCTCAAACGGGACTTCCCCACTACTGGGGGATTGGTTTCACCGATAAACTCATCTTT

D gene: TRDD3
clone size: few
V gene: TRDV1
J gene: TRDJ1
CDR3 protein: CALGPRTGWGTRLTDKLIF
CDR3 DNA: TGTGCTCTTGGGCCACGGACGGGCTGGGGGACCCGTCTCACCGATAAACTCATCTTT

D gene: NA
clone size: few
V gene: TRDV1
J gene: TRDJ1
CDR3 protein: CALGERGHGDKLIF
CDR3 DNA: TGTGCTCTTGGGGAAAGGGGGCACGGCGATAAACTCATCTTT

D gene: TRDD3
clone size: NA
V gene: TRDV1
J gene: TRDJ1
CDR3 protein: CALGDLPLVLGDTRIEPGTDKLIF
CDR3 DNA: TGTGCTCTTGGGGACCTTCCTTTAGTACTGGGGGATACGCGTATCGAACCTGGCACCGATAAACTCATCTTT

D gene: NA
clone size: NA
V gene: TRDV1
J gene: TRDJ1
CDR3 protein: CALGNHPLSPPTDKLIF
CDR3 DNA: TGTGCTCTTGGGAACCATCCCCTTAGCCCTCCCACCGATAAACTCATCTTT

D gene: TRDD3
clone size: few
V gene: TRAV29/DV5
J gene: TRDJ1
CDR3 protein: CAADWGTGIDKLIF
CDR3 DNA: TGTGCAGCAGACTGGGGAACGGGAATCGATAAACTCATCTTT

D gene: TRDD3
clone size: medium-sized
V gene: TRDV1
J gene: TRDJ1
CDR3 protein: CALGEPVQGGFVTDKLIF
CDR3 DNA: TGTGCTCTTGGGGAACCAGTACAAGGGGGATTTGTAACCGATAAACTCATCTTT

D gene: NA
clone size: NA
V gene: TRDV1
J gene: TRDJ3
CDR3 protein: CALGDLPTTGGPSSWDTRQMFF
CDR3 DNA: TGTGCTCTTGGAGACCTTCCTACGACTGGGGGGCCGAGCTCCTGGGACACCCGACAGATGTTTTTC

D gene: NA
clone size: NA
V gene: TRDV1
J gene: TRDJ1
CDR3 protein: CALAQLPGPTRGFFPDKLIF
CDR3 DNA: TGTGCTCTTGCCCAACTCCCTGGGCCGACGCGAGGGTTTTTTCCCGATAAACTCATCTTT

D gene: NA
clone size: few
V gene: TRDV1
J gene: TRDJ1
CDR3 protein: CALTLRARIVTDKLIF
CDR3 DNA: TGTGCTCTTACCCTTCGGGCTAGAATCGTTACCGATAAACTCATCTTT

D gene: NA
clone size: NA
V gene: TRDV1
J gene: TRDJ1
CDR3 protein: CALEIRSRKTHTDKLIF
CDR3 DNA: TGTGCTCTTGAGATACGTTCTCGCAAGACTCACACCGATAAACTCATCTTT

D gene: TRDD3
clone size: NA
V gene: TRDV1
J gene: TRDJ1
CDR3 protein: CALGVMRPYLLGDEYTDKLIF
CDR3 DNA: TGTGCTCTTGGGGTTATGCGGCCCTACCTACTGGGGGATGAGTACACCGATAAACTCATCTTT

D gene: NA
clone size: NA
V gene: TRDV1
J gene: TRDJ1
CDR3 protein: CALGETFRCSTVYCNDKLIF
CDR3 DNA: TGTGCTCTTGGGGAAACCTTCCGGTGCTCAACCGTGTATTGCAACGATAAACTCATCTTT

D gene: TRDD3
clone size: NA
V gene: TRDV1
J gene: TRDJ1
CDR3 protein: CALGALLVLGGPNRRNTDKLIF
CDR3 DNA: TGTGCTCTTGGGGCTTTACTCGTACTGGGGGGACCCAATCGGAGAAACACCGATAAACTCATCTTT

D gene: NA
clone size: NA
V gene: TRDV1
J gene: TRDJ1
CDR3 protein: CALGEIGGSCRLPLCEVGLGTRGRTDKLIF
CDR3 DNA: TGTGCTCTTGGGGAAATAGGGGGTTCTTGCCGACTTCCCCTCTGTGAAGTGGGGCTGGGAACCAGAGGTCGAACCGATAAACTCATCTTT

D gene: TRDD3
clone size: few
V gene: TRDV1
J gene: TRDJ1
CDR3 protein: CALGEWRRMGDNPLDSQYFKLIF
CDR3 DNA: TGTGCTCTTGGGGAATGGCGGAGGATGGGGGATAATCCTTTAGACTCTCAATATTTTAAACTCATCTTT

D gene: TRDD3
clone size: NA
V gene: TRDV1
J gene: TRDJ1
CDR3 protein: CALGELGPSPPADTSKYTDKLIF
CDR3 DNA: TGTGCTCTTGGGGAGTTAGGCCCGAGTCCCCCGGCGGATACGTCGAAGTACACCGATAAACTCATCTTT

D gene: TRDD3
clone size: NA
V gene: TRDV1
J gene: TRDJ1
CDR3 protein: CALGERFTGGPGGDTDKLIF
CDR3 DNA: TGTGCTCTTGGGGAGAGGTTCACTGGGGGACCCGGGGGAGACACCGATAAACTCATCTTT

D gene: NA
clone size: NA
V gene: TRDV1
J gene: TRDJ1
CDR3 protein: CALGGAFLPGGDDKLIF
CDR3 DNA: TGTGCTCTTGGGGGAGCCTTCCTGCCCGGGGGGGACGATAAACTCATCTTT

D gene: NA
clone size: NA
V gene: TRDV1
J gene: TRDJ1
CDR3 protein: CALGEPAGRGGTGDKLIF
CDR3 DNA: TGTGCTCTTGGGGAACCAGCAGGCCGGGGGGGAACGGGAGATAAACTCATCTTT

D gene: TRDD3
clone size: few
V gene: TRDV1
J gene: TRDJ1
CDR3 protein: CALGEHLLPTSMGDTRGTDKLIF
CDR3 DNA: TGTGCTCTTGGGGAACATCTTCTTCCTACTTCTATGGGGGATACGCGAGGCACCGATAAACTCATCTTT

D gene: NA
clone size: few
V gene: TRDV1
J gene: TRDJ1
CDR3 protein: CALGGELGPSYTDKLIF
CDR3 DNA: TGTGCTCTTGGTGGTGAACTGGGCCCCTCATACACCGATAAACTCATCTTT